This T cell receptor (beta chain) appears in the sequencing data of a study of CD8 T cells in Susac syndrome. The V gene's germline CDR1 is SNHLY and CDR2 FYNNEI. This CDR3 contains 14 residues. Trimming left V 11 bases short and J 4 bases short, with 17 bases between. Sequencing targeted TCR beta in blood CD8+ and CD4+ T cells. Reverse transcription of 0.5 to 1 ug RNA was performed with random hexamers. TCR beta CDR3 was amplified by immunoSEQ multiplex PCR. This amplification extended across 54 Vbeta and 13 Jbeta segments. TCRdb recomputed calls from the immunoSEQ multiplex PCR reads with MiXCR, one row per CDR3 protein. This table has some 120,000 distinct CDR3 sequences, under 95% appearing once.

The origin of this receptor is a human donor with multiple sclerosis. The chain links TRBV2 to TRBJ1-4; D is unclear. Specimen: CD8+ T cells from PBMCs. The CDR3 nucleotides are TGTGCCGGAGGAAGTACATCTATTAATGAAAAACTGTTTTTT. Its translation is CAGGSTSINEKLFF.